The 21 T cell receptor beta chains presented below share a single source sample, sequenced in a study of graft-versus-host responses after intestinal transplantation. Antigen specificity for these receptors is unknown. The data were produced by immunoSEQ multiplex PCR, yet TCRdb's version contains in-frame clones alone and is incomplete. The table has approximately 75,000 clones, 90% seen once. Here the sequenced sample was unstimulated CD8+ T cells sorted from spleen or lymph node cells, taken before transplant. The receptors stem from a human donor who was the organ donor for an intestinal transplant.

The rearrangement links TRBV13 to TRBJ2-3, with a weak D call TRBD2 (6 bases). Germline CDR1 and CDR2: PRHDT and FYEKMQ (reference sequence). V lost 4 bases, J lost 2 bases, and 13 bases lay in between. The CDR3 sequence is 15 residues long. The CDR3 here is CASSSEGWDTDTQYF. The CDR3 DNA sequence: TGTGCCAGCAGCTCGGAGGGATGGGACACAGATACGCAGTATTTT.

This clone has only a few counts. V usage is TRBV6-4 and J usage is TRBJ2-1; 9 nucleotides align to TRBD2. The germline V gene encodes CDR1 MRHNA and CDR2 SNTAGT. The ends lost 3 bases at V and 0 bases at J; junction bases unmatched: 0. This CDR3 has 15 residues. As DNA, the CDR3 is TGTGCCAGCAGTGAGCGGGGGGGCTCCTACAATGAGCAGTTCTTC. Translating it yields CASSERGGSYNEQFF.

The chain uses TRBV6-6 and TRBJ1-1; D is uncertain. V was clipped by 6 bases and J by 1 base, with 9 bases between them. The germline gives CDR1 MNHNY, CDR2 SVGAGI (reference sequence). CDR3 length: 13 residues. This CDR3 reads CASSFTANTEAFF. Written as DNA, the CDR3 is TGTGCCAGCAGCTTCACAGCGAACACTGAAGCTTTCTTT.

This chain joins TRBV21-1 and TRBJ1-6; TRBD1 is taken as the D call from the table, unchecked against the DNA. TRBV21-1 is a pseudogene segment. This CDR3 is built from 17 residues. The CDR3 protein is CASRQTGSSSYNSPLHF. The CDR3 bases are TGTGCCAGCAGACAAACAGGGTCGAGCTCCTATAATTCACCCCTCCACTTT.

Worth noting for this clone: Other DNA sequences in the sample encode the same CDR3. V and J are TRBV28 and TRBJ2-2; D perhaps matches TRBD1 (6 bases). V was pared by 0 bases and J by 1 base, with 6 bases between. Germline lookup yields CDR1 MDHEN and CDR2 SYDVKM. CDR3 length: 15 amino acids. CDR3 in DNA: TGTGCCAGCAGTTTATGGGGACAGAACACCGGGGAGCTGTTTTTT. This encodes CASSLWGQNTGELFF.

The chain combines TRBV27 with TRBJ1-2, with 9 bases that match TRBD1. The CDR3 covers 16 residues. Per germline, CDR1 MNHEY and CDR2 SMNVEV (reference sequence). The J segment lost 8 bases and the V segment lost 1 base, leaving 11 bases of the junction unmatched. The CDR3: CASSLFKRDRVGGYTF. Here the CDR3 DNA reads TGTGCCAGCAGTTTATTCAAAAGGGACAGGGTAGGCGGCTACACCTTC.

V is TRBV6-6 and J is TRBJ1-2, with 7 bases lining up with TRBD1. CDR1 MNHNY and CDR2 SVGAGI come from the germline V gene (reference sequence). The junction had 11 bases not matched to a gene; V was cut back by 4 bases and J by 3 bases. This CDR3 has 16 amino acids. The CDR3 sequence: CASSLLGQADDYGYTF. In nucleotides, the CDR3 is TGTGCCAGCAGTTTACTAGGACAGGCGGATGACTATGGCTACACCTTC.

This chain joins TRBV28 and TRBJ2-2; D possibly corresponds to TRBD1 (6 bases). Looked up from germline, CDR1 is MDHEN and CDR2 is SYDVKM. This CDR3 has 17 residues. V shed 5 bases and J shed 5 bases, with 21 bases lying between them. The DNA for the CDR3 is TGTGCCAGCAGTAACCACAACAGGGAAGTGTGGACCGGGGAGCTGTTTTTT. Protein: CASSNHNREVWTGELFF. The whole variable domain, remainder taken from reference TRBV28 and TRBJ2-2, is DVKVTQSSRYLVKRTGEKVFLECVQDMDHENMFWYRQDPGLGLRLIYFSYDVKMKEKGDIPEGYSVSREKKERFSLILESASTNQTSMYLCASSNHNREVWTGELFFGEGSRLTVL.

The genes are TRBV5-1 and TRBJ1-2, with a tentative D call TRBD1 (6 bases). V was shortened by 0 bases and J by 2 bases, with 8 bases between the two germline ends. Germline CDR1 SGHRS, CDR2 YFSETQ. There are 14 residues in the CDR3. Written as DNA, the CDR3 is TGCGCCAGCAGCTTGGGTAGGGGGAACTATGGCTACACCTTC. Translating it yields CASSLGRGNYGYTF.

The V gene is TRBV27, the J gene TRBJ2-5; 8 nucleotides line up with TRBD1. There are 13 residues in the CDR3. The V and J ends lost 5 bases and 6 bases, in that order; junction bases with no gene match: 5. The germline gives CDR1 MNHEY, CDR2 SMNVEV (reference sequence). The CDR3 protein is CASSLTGAKTQYF. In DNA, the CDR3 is TGTGCCAGCAGTCTGACAGGGGCGAAGACCCAGTACTTC.

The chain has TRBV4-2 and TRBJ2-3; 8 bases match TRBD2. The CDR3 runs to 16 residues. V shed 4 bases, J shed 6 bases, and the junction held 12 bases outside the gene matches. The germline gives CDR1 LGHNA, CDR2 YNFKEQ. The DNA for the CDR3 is TGTGCCAGCAGCCCGGAGAGGGGCGGGGGGAAGGATACGCAGTATTTT. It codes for CASSPERGGGKDTQYF.

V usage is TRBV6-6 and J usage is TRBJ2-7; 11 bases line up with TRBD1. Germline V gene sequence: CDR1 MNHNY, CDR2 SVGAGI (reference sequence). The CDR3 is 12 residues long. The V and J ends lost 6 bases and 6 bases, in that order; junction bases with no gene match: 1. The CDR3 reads CASRDRGLEQYV. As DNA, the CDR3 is TGTGCCAGCAGGGACAGGGGGCTCGAGCAGTACGTC.

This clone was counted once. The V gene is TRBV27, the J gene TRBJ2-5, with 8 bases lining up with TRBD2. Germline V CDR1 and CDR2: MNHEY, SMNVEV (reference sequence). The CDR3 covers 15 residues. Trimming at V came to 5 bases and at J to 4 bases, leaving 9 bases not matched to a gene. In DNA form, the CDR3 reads TGTGCCAGCAGTACTACGGGACTAGTCGCAGAGACCCAGTACTTC. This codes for CASSTTGLVAETQYF.

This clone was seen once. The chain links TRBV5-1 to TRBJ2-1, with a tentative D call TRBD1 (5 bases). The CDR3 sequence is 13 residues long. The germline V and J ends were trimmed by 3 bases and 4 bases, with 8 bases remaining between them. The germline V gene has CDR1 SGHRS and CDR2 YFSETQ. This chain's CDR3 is CASSSDSYNEQFF. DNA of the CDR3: TGCGCCAGCAGCTCCGACAGTTACAATGAGCAGTTCTTC.

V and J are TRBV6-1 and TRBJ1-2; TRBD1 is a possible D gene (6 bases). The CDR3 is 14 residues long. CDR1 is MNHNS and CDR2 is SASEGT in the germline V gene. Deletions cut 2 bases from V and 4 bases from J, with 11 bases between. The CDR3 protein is CASSELDRSYGYTF. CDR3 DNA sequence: TGTGCCAGCAGTGAACTAGACAGGAGCTATGGCTACACCTTC.

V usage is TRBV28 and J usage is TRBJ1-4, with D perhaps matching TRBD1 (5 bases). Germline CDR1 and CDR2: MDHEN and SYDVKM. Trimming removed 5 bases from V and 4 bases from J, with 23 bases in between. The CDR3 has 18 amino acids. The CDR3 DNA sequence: TGTGCCAGCAGTACCCACGACGACACAGTCGGGGGTAATGAAAAACTGTTTTTT. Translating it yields CASSTHDDTVGGNEKLFF.

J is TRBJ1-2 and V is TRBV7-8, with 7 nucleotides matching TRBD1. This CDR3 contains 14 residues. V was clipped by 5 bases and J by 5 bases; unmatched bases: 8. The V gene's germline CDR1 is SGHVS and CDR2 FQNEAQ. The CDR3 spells CASSPLEGAYGYTF. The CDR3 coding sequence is TGTGCCAGCAGCCCCTTGGAGGGGGCATATGGCTACACCTTC.

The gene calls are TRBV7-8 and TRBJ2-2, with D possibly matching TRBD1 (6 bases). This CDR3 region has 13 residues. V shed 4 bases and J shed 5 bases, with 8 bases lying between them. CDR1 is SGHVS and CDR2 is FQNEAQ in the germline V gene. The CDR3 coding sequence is TGTGCCAGCAGCTCCGGACAGACCGGGGAGCTGTTTTTT. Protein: CASSSGQTGELFF.

The CDR3 DNA sequence: TGCGCCAGCGCCCTCTGGACTAGCGGGGGGGTCTACAATGAGCAGTTCTTC. Translating gives CASALWTSGGVYNEQFF. The chain combines TRBV5-1 with TRBJ2-1; 15 bases align to TRBD2. The CDR3 covers 17 residues. From germline, CDR1 is SGHRS and CDR2 YFSETQ. J gave up 3 bases and V 7 bases, and 8 bases lay outside the gene matches.

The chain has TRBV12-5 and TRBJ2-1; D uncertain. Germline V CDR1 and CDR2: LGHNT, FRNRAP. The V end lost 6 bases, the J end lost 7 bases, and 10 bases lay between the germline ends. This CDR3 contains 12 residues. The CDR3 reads CASGGLENEQFF. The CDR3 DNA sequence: TGTGCTAGTGGGGGTTTGGAGAATGAGCAGTTCTTC.

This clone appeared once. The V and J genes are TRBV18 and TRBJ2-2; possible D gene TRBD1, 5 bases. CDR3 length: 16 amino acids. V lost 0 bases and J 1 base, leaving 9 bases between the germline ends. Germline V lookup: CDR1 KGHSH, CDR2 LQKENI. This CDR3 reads CASSPPPGQNTGELFF. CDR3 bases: TGTGCCAGCTCACCACCGCCAGGGCAGAACACCGGGGAGCTGTTTTTT.